This T cell receptor beta chain emerged from a study of identical twins. Germline V lookup: CDR1 MDHEN, CDR2 SYDVKM. CDR3 length: 16 amino acids. Trimming at V came to 6 bases and at J to 0 bases, leaving 7 bases not matched to a gene. In this sample, this clonotype turned up a few times. TCRdb reprocessed the 5' RACE reads with MiXCR, giving one entry per CDR3 protein. The table lists under 450,000 distinct CDR3 sequences, 18% of them singletons. The chain couples TRBV28 to TRBJ2-7; 11 bases map to TRBD1. This clonotype was sampled from a man aged 45-60 years in good health. Sequenced material: naive T cells sorted from blood. CDR3 bases: TGTGCCAGCAGCATGGACAGGGGGCATGGCTCCTACGAGCAGTACTTC. It is translated as CASSMDRGHGSYEQYF.